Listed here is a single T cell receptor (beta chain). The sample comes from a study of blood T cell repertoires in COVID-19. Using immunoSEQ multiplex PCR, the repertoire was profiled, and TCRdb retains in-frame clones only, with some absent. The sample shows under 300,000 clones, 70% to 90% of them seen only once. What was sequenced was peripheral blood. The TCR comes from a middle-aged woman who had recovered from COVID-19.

DNA for the CDR3: TGTGCCAGCAGCTTCCAGACAAATCTGAACACTGAAGCTTTCTTT. Its protein product is CASSFQTNLNTEAFF. J is TRBJ1-1 and V is TRBV5-4; D is uncertain. In germline, CDR1 is SGHNT, CDR2 YYREEE (reference sequence). The CDR3 sequence is 15 residues long. Trimming shortened V by 2 bases and J by 0 bases, and 11 bases separated the two germline ends. Full variable domain (missing parts from reference TRBV5-4 and TRBJ1-1): ETGVTQSPTHLIKTRGQQVTLRCSSQSGHNTVSWYQQALGQGPQFIFQYYREEENGRGNFPPRFSGLQFPNYSSELNVNALELDDSALYLCASSFQTNLNTEAFFGQGTRLTVV.